Listed below are T cell receptor beta chains from one sample, sequenced in a study of cytomegalovirus exposure and HLA in healthy donors. The method was immunoSEQ multiplex PCR; TCRdb's version includes in-frame clones alone and lacks a portion of them. Of 100,000 or so clones in the sample, about 81% were seen once. Input material: PBMCs. These receptors all stem from a man in his forties in good health and CMV-seronegative. The CDR3 runs from the conserved cysteine through the conserved F or W.

V	length	CDR3
TRBV5-1	15	CASSGISGGAYEQYF
TRBV11-2	13	CASSFQGGDTQYF
TRBV9	14	CASSVKGDPYEQYF
TRBV6-5	13	CASSYSTLANQFF
TRBV25-1	13	CASRATGTGELFF
TRBV7-6	14	CASSLAGGSNEQYF
TRBV5-5	15	CASSSGEGRQETQYF
TRBV6-4	16	CASSGLGGSSYNEQFF
TRBV18	16	CASSPLSRAANQPQHF
TRBV27	11	CASSFVGELFF
TRBV6-4	13	CASSATGLDEQFF
TRBV29-1	14	CSVQTGGLSYEQYF
TRBV6-6	14	CASSFGGHTDTQYF
TRBV18	14	CASSPRSLNTEAFF
TRBV7-2	14	CASSLGRAAGKLFF
TRBV7-3	15	CASSLYGQGTYEQYF
TRBV2	13	CASSFSRDSPLHF
TRBV29-1	13	CSVGPSGGETQYF
TRBV4-3	13	CASSQTITGELFF
TRBV20-1	10	CSAWTGKAFF